These 13 T cell receptor beta chains were sequenced from one sample in a study of graft-versus-host responses after intestinal transplantation. Clones were read by immunoSEQ multiplex PCR, and TCRdb kept only the in-frame ones, dropping some. The sample records around 49,000 clones, 70% to 90% being singletons. For these TCRs, the target antigens are not known. The material sequenced was unstimulated CD4+ T cells sorted from spleen or lymph node cells, taken before transplant. The receptors stem from a human donor who was the organ donor for an intestinal transplant.

This chain connects TRBV28 to TRBJ1-2, with TRBD1 matching over 10 bases. Germline V gene sequence: CDR1 MDHEN, CDR2 SYDVKM. This CDR3 has 14 residues. J lost 4 bases, V lost 6 bases, and 5 bases had no gene match. The CDR3 spells CASRGQGVAYGYTF. The CDR3 DNA follows: TGTGCCAGCAGAGGACAGGGGGTCGCCTATGGCTACACCTTC.

This sequence joins TRBV9 and TRBJ2-1; 10 bases map to TRBD2. Germline V gene data show CDR1 as SGDLS and CDR2 as YYNGEE. CDR3 size: 14 residues. The V gene end was trimmed by 7 bases and the J gene end by 2 bases; junction bases not matched to a gene: 3. Written as DNA, the CDR3 is TGTGCCAGCGCTAGCGGGAGTCCCTACAATGAGCAGTTCTTC. It yields the protein CASASGSPYNEQFF.

This clone was detected only once. The chain links TRBV7-8 to TRBJ2-1; TRBD1 matches at 8 bases. The CDR3 loop spans 14 amino acids. V was pared by 6 bases and J by 7 bases, with 8 bases of the junction left unmatched. From germline, CDR1 is SGHVS and CDR2 FQNEAQ. CDR3: CASRPGGRSNEQFF. The CDR3 nucleotides are TGTGCCAGCAGACCAGGGGGCCGGTCTAATGAGCAGTTCTTC.

This sequence joins TRBV4-3 and TRBJ2-3; 9 positions match TRBD2. Losses at the gene ends were 0 bases for V and 4 bases for J; bases not matched to a gene: 8. Germline V gene sequence: CDR1 LGHNA, CDR2 YSLEER. CDR3 size: 17 residues. CDR3 DNA sequence: TGCGCCAGCAGCCAAGATCGTGGTAGCGGGAGATCAGATACGCAGTATTTT. Translation: CASSQDRGSGRSDTQYF.

The chain employs TRBV5-6 and TRBJ1-1, with a tentative D call TRBD1 (5 bases). Trimming removed 5 bases from V and 6 bases from J, with 17 bases in between. The CDR3 has 14 amino acids. Germline V CDR1 and CDR2: SGHDT, YYEEEE. The CDR3 DNA is TGTGCCAGCAGTAAAACAGGTATGGGCCCTGAAGCTTTCTTT. Its protein product is CASSKTGMGPEAFF.

The rearrangement joins TRBV5-1 to TRBJ2-5; 9 bases agree with TRBD2. The germline V gene has CDR1 SGHRS and CDR2 YFSETQ. V lost 0 bases and J lost 5; bases outside the gene matches: 8. The CDR3 totals 16 residues. The CDR3 DNA reads as TGCGCCAGCAGCTTGGATGCGGGAGGGCCCTCGGAGACCCAGTACTTC. Its protein is CASSLDAGGPSETQYF.

The chain is built from TRBV10-3 and TRBJ2-7; D ambiguous. CDR3 size: 13 residues. The V gene's germline CDR1 is ENHRY and CDR2 SYGVKD. With 6 bases removed from V and 6 bases from J, the gap between germline ends came to 15 bases. The CDR3 sequence is CAIRGNQRGEQYF. The CDR3 DNA reads as TGTGCCATCAGAGGTAACCAGCGTGGCGAGCAGTACTTC.

V gene TRBV5-6 combines with J gene TRBJ1-2; D is ambiguous. The V end was cut by 0 bases, the J end by 4 bases, with 10 bases between. The germline gives CDR1 SGHDT, CDR2 YYEEEE. The CDR3 has 14 residues. CDR3 region: CASSLALETYGYTF. CDR3 nucleotide sequence: TGTGCCAGCAGCTTGGCCCTAGAAACCTATGGCTACACCTTC. The full variable domain, with the rest looked up from reference TRBV5-6 and TRBJ1-2, is DAGVTQSPTHLIKTRGQQVTLRCSPKSGHDTVSWYQQALGQGPQFIFQYYEEEERQRGNFPDRFSGHQFPNYSSELNVNALLLGDSALYLCASSLALETYGYTFGSGTRLTVV.

This chain connects TRBV28 to TRBJ2-7; D is uncertain. Germline CDR1 MDHEN, CDR2 SYDVKM. The CDR3 consists of 13 residues. V lost 7 bases and J lost 3, with 13 bases in between. CDR3 sequence (DNA): TGTGCCAGCAATGTAACTGTATGCTACGAGCAGTACTTC. Its translation is CASNVTVCYEQYF.

V and J are TRBV7-9 and TRBJ2-1, with TRBD2 matching 16 bases. The CDR3 contains 16 residues. The germline V gene encodes CDR1 SEHNR and CDR2 FQNEAQ (reference sequence). With 4 bases clipped from V and 9 bases from J, the junction kept 6 bases outside the gene matches. The CDR3 is CASSSSGTSGRVEQFF. The CDR3 DNA is TGTGCCAGCAGCTCTTCCGGGACTAGCGGGAGGGTTGAGCAGTTCTTC.

V usage is TRBV11-1 and J usage is TRBJ2-3; tentatively, D is TRBD1 (7 bases). The germline V gene has CDR1 SGHAT and CDR2 FQDESV (reference sequence). The CDR3 totals 15 residues. V was trimmed by 5 bases and J by 2 bases, leaving 14 bases between them. The CDR3 loop reads CASSQGDSLTDTQYF. As DNA, the CDR3 is TGTGCCAGCAGCCAGGGGGACTCCCTCACAGATACGCAGTATTTT.

The V call is TRBV19, the J call TRBJ1-5; TRBD1 aligns across 8 bases. CDR3 length: 14 amino acids. J lost 9 bases, V lost 2 bases, and 6 bases had no gene match. CDR1 LNHDA and CDR2 SQIVND come from the germline V gene (reference sequence). The CDR3 DNA reads TGTGCCAGTAGTATAAATAGAGGACAGGGGCCCCAGCATTTT. It is translated as CASSINRGQGPQHF.

This chain links TRBV7-9 with TRBJ2-7; TRBD2 agrees at 8 bases. Losses at the gene ends were 8 bases for V and 4 bases for J; bases not matched to a gene: 7. CDR1 and CDR2 (germline): SEHNR, FQNEAQ (reference sequence). This CDR3 has 13 amino acids. The DNA for the CDR3 is TGTGCCAGCGGTCTCGCGGGAGGTTACGAGCAGTACTTC. As protein: CASGLAGGYEQYF. The full variable domain, its missing parts supplied by reference TRBV7-9 and TRBJ2-7, is DTGVSQNPRHKITKRGQNVTFRCDPISEHNRLYWYRQTLGQGPEFLTYFQNEAQLEKSRLLSDRFSAERPKGSFSTLEIQRTEQGDSAMYLCASGLAGGYEQYFGPGTRLTVT.